This T cell receptor beta chain was recovered during a study of neurological immune-mediated disorders. Study-wide results and caveats: Among expanded clones, no CDR3 amino acid sequences were shared across subjects, a pattern suggesting private repertoires in all groups.

The CDR3 consists of 15 residues. Germline V gives CDR1 MNHEY, CDR2 SMNVEV (reference sequence). V lost 5 bases and J lost 3; bases outside the gene matches: 7. This clonotype showed up just a few times. What it binds is unknown. Specified time point: longitudinal time-point 1 (baseline). The unsorted libraries had their origin in 2 million PBMCs stored at -80 C. The authors made cDNA by 5'RACE with 10-nucleotide random UMIs. Over 200 million TCR-beta sequences from 15-18 subjects came out of each sequencing run. TCRdb redid the calling of the 5' RACE reads with MiXCR, one entry per CDR3 protein. Among 60,000 to 90,000 distinct CDR3 sequences listed, about 9.4% were seen once.

This rearrangement joins TRBV27 to TRBJ2-5, with TRBD1 identical over 9 bases. This clonotype originated in a man aged 25 to 40 in good health. The material sequenced was PBMCs. CDR3: CASSPGTGFEETQYF. In DNA form, the CDR3 reads TGTGCCAGCAGTCCCGGGACAGGGTTTGAAGAGACCCAGTACTTC.